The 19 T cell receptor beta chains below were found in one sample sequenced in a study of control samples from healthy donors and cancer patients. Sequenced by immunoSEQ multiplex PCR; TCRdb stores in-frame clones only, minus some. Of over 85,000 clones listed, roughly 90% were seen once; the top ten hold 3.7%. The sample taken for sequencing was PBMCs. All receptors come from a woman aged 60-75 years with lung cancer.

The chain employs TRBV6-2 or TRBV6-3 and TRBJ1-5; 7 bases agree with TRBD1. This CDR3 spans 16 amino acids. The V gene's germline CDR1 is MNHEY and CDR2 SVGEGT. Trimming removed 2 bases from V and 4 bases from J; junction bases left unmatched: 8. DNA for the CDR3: TGTGCCAGCAGTTACACCATCGGCAGGGGGAATCAGCCCCAGCATTTT. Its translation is CASSYTIGRGNQPQHF.

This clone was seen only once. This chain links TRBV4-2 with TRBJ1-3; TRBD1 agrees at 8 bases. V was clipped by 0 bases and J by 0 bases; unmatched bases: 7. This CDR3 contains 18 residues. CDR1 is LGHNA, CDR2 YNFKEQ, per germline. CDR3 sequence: CASSQDPGTGYSGNTIYF. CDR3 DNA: TGTGCCAGCAGCCAAGATCCTGGGACAGGTTACTCTGGAAACACCATATATTTT.

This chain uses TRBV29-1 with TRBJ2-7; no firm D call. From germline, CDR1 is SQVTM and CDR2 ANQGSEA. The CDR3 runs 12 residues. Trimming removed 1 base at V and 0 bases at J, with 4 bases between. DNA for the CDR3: TGCAGCGTTGAAGGGGCCTCCTACGAGCAGTACTTC. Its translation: CSVEGASYEQYF.

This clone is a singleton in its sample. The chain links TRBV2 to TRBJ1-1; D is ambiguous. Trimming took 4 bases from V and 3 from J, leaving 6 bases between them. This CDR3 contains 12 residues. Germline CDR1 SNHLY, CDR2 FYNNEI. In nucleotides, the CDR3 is TGTGCCAGCAGTGCAGAGGACACTGAAGCTTTCTTT. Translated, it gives CASSAEDTEAFF.

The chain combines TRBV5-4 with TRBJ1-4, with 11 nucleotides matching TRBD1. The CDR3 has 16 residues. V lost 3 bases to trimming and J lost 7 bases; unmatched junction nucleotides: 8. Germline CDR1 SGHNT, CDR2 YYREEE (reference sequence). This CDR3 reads CASSWEIGTGGEKLFF. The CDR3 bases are TGTGCCAGCAGCTGGGAAATCGGGACAGGGGGTGAAAAACTGTTTTTT.

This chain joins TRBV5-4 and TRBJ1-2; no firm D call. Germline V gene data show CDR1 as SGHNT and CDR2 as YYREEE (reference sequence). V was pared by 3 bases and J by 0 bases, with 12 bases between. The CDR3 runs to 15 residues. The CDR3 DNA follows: TGTGCCAGCAGCTCCACCCCCGAGGCTAACTATGGCTACACCTTC. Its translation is CASSSTPEANYGYTF.

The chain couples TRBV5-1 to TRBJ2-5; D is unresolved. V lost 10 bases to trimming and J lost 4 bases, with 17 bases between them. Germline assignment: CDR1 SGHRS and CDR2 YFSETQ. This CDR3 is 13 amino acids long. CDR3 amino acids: CAVFGYPGETQYF. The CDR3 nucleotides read TGCGCCGTGTTCGGATACCCTGGAGAGACCCAGTACTTC. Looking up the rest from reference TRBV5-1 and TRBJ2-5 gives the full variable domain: KAGVTQTPRYLIKTRGQQVTLSCSPISGHRSVSWYQQTPGQGLQFLFEYFSETQRNKGNFPGRFSGRQFSNSRSEMNVSTLELGDSALYLCAVFGYPGETQYFGPGTRLLVL.

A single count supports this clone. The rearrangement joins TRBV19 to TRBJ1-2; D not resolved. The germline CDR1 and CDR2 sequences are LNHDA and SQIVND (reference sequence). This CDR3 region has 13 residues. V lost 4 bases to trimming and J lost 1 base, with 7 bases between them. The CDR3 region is CASSSGLNYGYTF. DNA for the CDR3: TGTGCCAGTAGTAGCGGACTTAACTATGGCTACACCTTC.

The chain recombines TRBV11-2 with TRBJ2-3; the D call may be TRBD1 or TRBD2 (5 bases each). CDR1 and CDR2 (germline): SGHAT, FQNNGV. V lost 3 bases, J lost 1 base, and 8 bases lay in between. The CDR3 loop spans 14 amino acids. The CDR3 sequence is CASSLTGRTDTQYF. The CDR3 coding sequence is TGTGCCAGCAGCTTGACGGGGCGCACAGATACGCAGTATTTT.

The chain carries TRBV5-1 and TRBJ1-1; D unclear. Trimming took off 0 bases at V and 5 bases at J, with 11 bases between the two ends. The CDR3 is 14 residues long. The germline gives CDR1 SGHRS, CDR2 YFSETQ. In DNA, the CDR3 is TGCGCCAGCAGCTTGGATCAAGGAGGGACTGAAGCTTTCTTT. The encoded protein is CASSLDQGGTEAFF.

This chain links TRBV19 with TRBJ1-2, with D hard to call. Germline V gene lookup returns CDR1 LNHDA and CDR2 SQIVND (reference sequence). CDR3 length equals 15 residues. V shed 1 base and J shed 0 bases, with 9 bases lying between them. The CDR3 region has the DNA TGTGCCAGTAGTATAGGGGCGCGGGCTAACTATGGCTACACCTTC. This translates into CASSIGARANYGYTF.

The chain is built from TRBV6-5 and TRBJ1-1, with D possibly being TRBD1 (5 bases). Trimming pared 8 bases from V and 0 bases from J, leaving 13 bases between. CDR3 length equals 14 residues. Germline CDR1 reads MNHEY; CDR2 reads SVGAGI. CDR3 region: CASGDGEMNTEAFF. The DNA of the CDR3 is TGTGCCAGCGGGGACGGGGAAATGAACACTGAAGCTTTCTTT.

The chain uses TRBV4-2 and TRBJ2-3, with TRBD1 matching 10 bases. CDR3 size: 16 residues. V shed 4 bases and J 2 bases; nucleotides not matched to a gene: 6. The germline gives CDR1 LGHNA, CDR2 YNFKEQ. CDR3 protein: CASSLKTGGDTDTQYF. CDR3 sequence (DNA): TGTGCCAGCAGCCTCAAGACAGGGGGCGACACAGATACGCAGTATTTT.

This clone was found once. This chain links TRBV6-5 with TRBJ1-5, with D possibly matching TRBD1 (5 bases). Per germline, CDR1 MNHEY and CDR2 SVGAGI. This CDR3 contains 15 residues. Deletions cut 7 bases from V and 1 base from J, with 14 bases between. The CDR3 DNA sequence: TGTGCCAGCACCCTTGGGGCAGCGAGCAATCAGCCCCAGCATTTT. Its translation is CASTLGAASNQPQHF.

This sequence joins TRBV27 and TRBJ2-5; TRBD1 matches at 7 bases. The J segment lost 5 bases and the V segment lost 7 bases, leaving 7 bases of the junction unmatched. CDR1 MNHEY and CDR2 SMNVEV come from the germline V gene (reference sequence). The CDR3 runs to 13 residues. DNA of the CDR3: TGTGCCAGCAAGAGGGGGCGAGAGGAGACCCAGTACTTC. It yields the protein CASKRGREETQYF.

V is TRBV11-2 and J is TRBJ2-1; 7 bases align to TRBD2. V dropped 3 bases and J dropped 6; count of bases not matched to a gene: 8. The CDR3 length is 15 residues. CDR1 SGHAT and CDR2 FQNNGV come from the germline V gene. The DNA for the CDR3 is TGTGCCAGCAGCTTGGGGGGGACGGAACTCAATGAGCAGTTCTTC. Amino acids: CASSLGGTELNEQFF.

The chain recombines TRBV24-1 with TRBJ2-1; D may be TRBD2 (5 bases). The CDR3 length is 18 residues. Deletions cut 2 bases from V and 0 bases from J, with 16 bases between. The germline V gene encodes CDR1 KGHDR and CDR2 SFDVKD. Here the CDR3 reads CATSDSGGLLSSYNEQFF. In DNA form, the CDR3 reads TGTGCCACCAGTGATTCCGGAGGCCTCCTGAGCTCCTACAATGAGCAGTTCTTC.

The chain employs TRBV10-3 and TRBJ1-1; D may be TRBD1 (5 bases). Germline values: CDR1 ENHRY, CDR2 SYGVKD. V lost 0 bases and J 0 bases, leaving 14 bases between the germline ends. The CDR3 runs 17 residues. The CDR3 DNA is TGTGCCATCAGTGAGTCACGCCGGGACCCGCTGAACACTGAAGCTTTCTTT. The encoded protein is CAISESRRDPLNTEAFF.

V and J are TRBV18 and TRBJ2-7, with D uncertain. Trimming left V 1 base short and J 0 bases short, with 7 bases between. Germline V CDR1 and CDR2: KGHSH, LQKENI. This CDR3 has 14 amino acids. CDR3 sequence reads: CASSPRSSSYEQYF. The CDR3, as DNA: TGTGCCAGCTCACCACGTTCCAGCTCCTACGAGCAGTACTTC.